This entry concerns a single T cell receptor beta chain. Its antigen is currently not known. No much larger clonotype is one base removed from it; base qualities were not supplied. The sample comes from a study of T-cell memory formation after mild COVID-19 (dated by TCRdb to the early 2020s). About the study as a whole: TCR sequence clusters from the two donors were found to be largely donor specific. In a couple of donors, T-cell clones that expanded and contracted after mild COVID-19 were tracked by sequencing TCRalpha and TCRbeta repertoires over time. Two young, previously healthy adult volunteers made up the cohort, one male and one female.

Broad study findings and their caveats: The detection of some responding clones in pre-infection memory suggests that pre-existing cross-reactive memory T cells joined the SARS-CoV-2 response. Contracting CD4+ clones were located mainly in the CM and EM memory subsets, whereas CD8+ clones were found to be enriched in EMRA. Balanced CD4/CD8 phenotypes were observed for clones contracting from day 15 to 85, whereas a bias towards CD4+ was observed for a second wave of clones expanding from day 15 to 37. The second-wave clones that peaked on day 37 were not confirmed to be SARS-CoV-2 specific. The study included only a couple of mild cases, and larger cohorts that include severe cases with pre-infection samples were judged to be necessary.

PBMCs were isolated by Ficoll-Paque density gradient centrifugation. The V end loses 3 bases and the J end loses 6 bases, and a stretch of 21 bases separates them. CDR1 LGHNA and CDR2 YSLEER are derived from the germline V gene. Spanning cysteine to phenylalanine, the CDR3 consists of 16 amino acids. Just the 48-base CDR3 DNA is kept, in frame starting at base 1. Sequencing relied on an Illumina NovaSeq 6000. TCRalpha and TCRbeta cDNA libraries were built by 5'RACE with constant-segment primers, adding sample barcodes and unique molecular identifiers. RNA was extracted from every sample with Trizol reagent. Amplification of the libraries took two PCR steps, and the second step added a second sample barcode plus Illumina TruSeq adapters. Sequencing of the libraries was done on an Illumina NovaSeq, producing 2 x 150 bp paired-end reads. The authors' analysis ran thus. With migec v1.2.7, reads were demultiplexed and then collapsed into UMI-guided consensus sequences. Using mixcr v2.1.11, the UMI consensuses were aligned to TRA and TRB V and J templates and assembled into clonotypes. Clonotypes were classified as expanded or contracted when called significant by both edgeR and NoisET, with noise models trained on biological replicates. For edgeR calls, a false discovery rate-adjusted p below 0.01 and a log2 fold-change threshold of 1 were applied. PCA with hierarchical clustering of max-normalized trajectories of the 1000 most abundant clonotypes was used as exploratory dynamics analysis. The CD4 or CD8 phenotype of responding clones was assigned using the separately sequenced CD4+ and CD8+ repertoires. TCRdb reanalyzed the raw reads on its own, using fastp at Q25 for trimming and MiXCR for clone calling, and kept in-frame beta chains. Rows matching on CDR3 protein sequence are summarized as one entry with the most common DNA and genes. TCRdb, not the authors, supplied the V and J calls. Across this sample there are about 430,000 distinct CDR3 sequences, with around 17% seen only once. The ten largest clones take up about 22% of the sample.

Material: PBMCs or a T cell subset sorted from them (not recorded which). This chain is built from TRBV4-3 and TRBJ2-7; the D region possibly corresponds to TRBD2 (7 bases align). The source is a young man who had mild COVID-19 (a few samples of this study predate the infection). The sample titles of this study are shuffled in the database, so cell type and time point are left out; the donor was told from shared clones. The CDR3 in this case is CASSQTSGGIVREQYF. The nucleotide sequence is TGCGCCAGCAGCCAGACCTCGGGGGGCATCGTACGCGAGCAGTACTTC.